One and the same sample provided the 32 T cell receptor beta chains below, sequenced in a study of CD8 T cells in Susac syndrome. With random hexamers, reverse transcription was performed on roughly 0.45 to 1 ug of RNA. In TCRdb, the immunoSEQ multiplex PCR reads were re-called with MiXCR into one record per CDR3 protein. The table has approximately 190,000 distinct CDR3 sequences, 90% to 96% seen once. Sequencing input: CD4+ T cells from PBMCs. Every receptor here comes from a human donor with Susac syndrome.

The chain couples TRBV11-2 to TRBJ2-3, with D unresolved. The CDR3 is 12 amino acids. V lost 1 base to trimming and J lost 8 bases, with 7 bases between them. The germline gives CDR1 SGHAT, CDR2 FQNNGV. The CDR3 region is CASSLGVATQYF. The CDR3 coding sequence is TGTGCCAGCAGCTTAGGTGTAGCTACGCAGTATTTT.

This clonotype appeared a single time. The chain uses TRBV20-1 and TRBJ1-1; perhaps TRBD1 as D (5 bases). The CDR3 is 15 residues long. Trimming took off 5 bases at V and 4 bases at J, with 20 bases between the two ends. The germline CDR1 and CDR2 sequences are DFQATT and SNEGSKA (reference sequence). Here the CDR3 DNA reads TGCAGTGCTGTACCAGGTTCGGGGCTAGGCACTGAAGCTTTCTTT. Translation: CSAVPGSGLGTEAFF.

This clonotype was seen once. The DNA of the CDR3 is TGCAGCGTCCTAGGTCGGGGGACGTACTACGAGCAGTACTTC. It yields the protein CSVLGRGTYYEQYF. This chain uses TRBV29-1 with TRBJ2-7, with a possible D match to TRBD2 (6 bases). V was pared by 6 bases and J by 3 bases, with 18 bases between. The CDR3 totals 14 residues. Germline values: CDR1 SQVTM, CDR2 ANQGSEA.

The chain is built from TRBV4-2 and TRBJ2-1; 7 bases agree with TRBD2. Germline-derived CDR1 and CDR2 are LGHNA and YNFKEQ. The CDR3 sequence is 15 residues long. J was trimmed by 0 bases and V by 4 bases; bases with no gene match: 3. Written as DNA, the CDR3 is TGTGCCAGCAGCCTCGAGCGGGGCTCCTACAATGAGCAGTTCTTC. It yields the protein CASSLERGSYNEQFF.

CDR3 bases: TGTGCCAGCAGTGAATTAGGTAGCGGGGGATACGAGCAGTACTTC. This codes for CASSELGSGGYEQYF. The chain joins TRBV25-1 to TRBJ2-7, with TRBD2 matching over 9 bases. The CDR3 has 15 residues. Germline V lookup: CDR1 MGHDK, CDR2 SYGVNS. With 1 base clipped from V and 4 bases from J, the junction kept 5 bases outside the gene matches.

The J gene is TRBJ2-7, the V gene TRBV5-1; D gene uncertain. The germline CDR1 and CDR2 sequences are SGHRS and YFSETQ. Trimming cost V 1 base and J 3 bases, with 14 bases left between them. The CDR3 totals 15 residues. The CDR3 coding sequence is TGCGCCAGCAGCTTGAACCCGGTAAAGGACTACGAGCAGTACTTC. Its translation: CASSLNPVKDYEQYF. Looking up the rest from reference TRBV5-1 and TRBJ2-7 gives the full variable domain: KAGVTQTPRYLIKTRGQQVTLSCSPISGHRSVSWYQQTPGQGLQFLFEYFSETQRNKGNFPGRFSGRQFSNSRSEMNVSTLELGDSALYLCASSLNPVKDYEQYFGPGTRLTVT.

The chain employs TRBV30 and TRBJ1-4, with D possibly being TRBD1 (5 bases). CDR3 length: 14 residues. V lost 0 bases, J lost 10 bases, and 15 bases lay in between. The germline CDR1 and CDR2 sequences are GTSNPN and SVGIG (reference sequence). The CDR3 here is CAWSVYGGTGKLFF. The CDR3 nucleotides read TGTGCCTGGAGTGTATACGGGGGTACGGGAAAACTGTTTTTT.

J is TRBJ2-7 and V is TRBV28, with TRBD1 identical over 7 bases. Trimming cost V 6 bases and J 2 bases; bases outside gene matches: 16. This CDR3 has 17 amino acids. CDR1 is MDHEN, CDR2 SYDVKM, per germline. CDR3 DNA: TGTGCCAGCAGCACAGGCCTCCCGGGACAGCGTACCTACGAGCAGTACTTC. Its translation: CASSTGLPGQRTYEQYF. Looking up the rest from reference TRBV28 and TRBJ2-7 gives the full variable domain: DVKVTQSSRYLVKRTGEKVFLECVQDMDHENMFWYRQDPGLGLRLIYFSYDVKMKEKGDIPEGYSVSREKKERFSLILESASTNQTSMYLCASSTGLPGQRTYEQYFGPGTRLTVT.

J is TRBJ1-1 and V is TRBV2; D gene unclear. Between the trimmed V and J ends, which lost 5 bases and 7 bases, there was a span of 14 bases. This CDR3 region has 13 residues. Germline V gene sequence: CDR1 SNHLY, CDR2 FYNNEI. For the CDR3, the DNA is TGTGCCAGCAGTTTTCGTGCGTCGAGTGAAGCTTTCTTT. This sequence encodes CASSFRASSEAFF.

The chain is built from TRBV12-3 or TRBV12-4 and TRBJ2-1, with 9 bases lining up with TRBD1. Unmatched junction bases numbered 12, after V lost 7 bases and J lost 8 bases. The CDR3 contains 15 residues. CDR3 bases: TGTGCCAGCAACCCTTTGGACAGGGGTCGGGATGAGCAGTTCTTC. This codes for CASNPLDRGRDEQFF.

The chain links TRBV28 to TRBJ2-2; no reliable D call. The length of the CDR3 is 15 residues. CDR1 and CDR2 from the germline V gene are MDHEN and SYDVKM. Trimming cost V 2 bases and J 3 bases, with 10 bases left between them. CDR3 in amino acids: CASSLNPGYTGELFF. CDR3 sequence (DNA): TGTGCCAGCAGTTTAAACCCCGGCTACACCGGGGAGCTGTTTTTT.

This clonotype was seen a few times. V and J are TRBV7-9 and TRBJ2-5, with TRBD2 as a possible D gene (5 bases). Per germline, CDR1 SEHNR and CDR2 FQNEAQ (reference sequence). Trimming pared 1 base from V and 5 bases from J, leaving 8 bases between. The CDR3 consists of 13 residues. CDR3 nucleotide sequence: TGTGCCAGCAGCTTAGAGCGGCTGGAGACCCAGTACTTC. This translates into CASSLERLETQYF.

The table lists this clonotype with a count of one. J is TRBJ2-1 and V is TRBV29-1, with TRBD2 matching over 7 bases. CDR1 and CDR2 (germline): SQVTM, ANQGSEA. Trimming took 4 bases from V and 7 from J; bases not matched to a gene: 10. The CDR3 has 14 amino acids. DNA of the CDR3: TGCAGCGTTGGACCGCTGGCGGGGGTGAATGAGCAGTTCTTC. This sequence encodes CSVGPLAGVNEQFF.

The gene calls are TRBV28 and TRBJ1-3; D ambiguous. Between the trimmed V and J ends, which lost 4 bases and 4 bases, there was a span of 11 bases. The CDR3 is 14 residues long. The V gene's germline CDR1 is MDHEN and CDR2 SYDVKM. The CDR3 sequence: CASSSIRRGNTIYF. For the CDR3, the DNA is TGTGCCAGCAGTTCAATCCGACGGGGAAACACCATATATTTT.

This clonotype has just one count. The chain recombines TRBV30 with TRBJ2-5; TRBD1 is a possible D gene (6 bases). Per germline, CDR1 GTSNPN and CDR2 SVGIG (reference sequence). The CDR3 consists of 13 residues. The V and J ends lost 0 bases and 5 bases respectively, with 10 bases between them. In nucleotides, the CDR3 is TGTGCCTGGAGTGTACGTCAGGGGGAGACCCAGTACTTC. As protein: CAWSVRQGETQYF.

This rearrangement joins TRBV28 to TRBJ1-5; TRBD1 matches at 10 bases. The CDR3 sequence is 14 residues long. The germline V gene has CDR1 MDHEN and CDR2 SYDVKM. V shed 10 bases, J shed 7 bases, and the junction held 10 bases outside the gene matches. DNA of the CDR3: TGTGCCACCTCCGGGACAGGGGTCGGGCAGCCCCAGCATTTT. It yields the protein CATSGTGVGQPQHF.

The genes are TRBV20-1 and TRBJ1-3; TRBD1 matches at 7 bases. The V gene end was trimmed by 2 bases and the J gene end by 4 bases; junction bases not matched to a gene: 5. Germline CDR1 DFQATT, CDR2 SNEGSKA (reference sequence). The CDR3 totals 14 residues. The CDR3 region is CSARSGTEGNTIYF. For the CDR3, the DNA is TGCAGTGCTAGATCGGGGACAGAGGGAAACACCATATATTTT.

This chain uses TRBV29-1 with TRBJ2-7; 9 bases are a match to TRBD1. V shed 5 bases and J 5 bases; nucleotides not matched to a gene: 4. The germline V gene encodes CDR1 SQVTM and CDR2 ANQGSEA. CDR3 length equals 12 residues. The CDR3 reads CSVQQGADEQYF. DNA for the CDR3: TGCAGCGTTCAACAGGGGGCGGACGAGCAGTACTTC.

V gene TRBV7-9 combines with J gene TRBJ2-5, with TRBD1 matching 7 bases. Germline CDR1 is SEHNR and CDR2 is FQNEAQ (reference sequence). Germline trimming cut 5 bases from V and 4 bases from J; bases unmatched to any gene: 16. The length of the CDR3 is 17 residues. CDR3 in amino acids: CASSRAASRQGGETQYF. The CDR3 nucleotides are TGTGCCAGCAGCCGCGCGGCCTCAAGACAGGGCGGAGAGACCCAGTACTTC.

The chain is built from TRBV5-6 and TRBJ2-7; D is uncertain. V lost 2 bases to trimming and J lost 6 bases, with 15 bases between them. The CDR3 length is 14 residues. Germline assignment: CDR1 SGHDT and CDR2 YYEEEE. As DNA, the CDR3 is TGTGCCAGCAGCTTCTCACAGACCGGGCTCGAGCAGTACTTC. Translated: CASSFSQTGLEQYF.

The chain employs TRBV6-1 and TRBJ2-3; D is unresolved. CDR3 length: 13 amino acids. The ends were cut back, 6 bases at V and 2 bases at J, with 9 bases in the middle. Germline lookup yields CDR1 MNHNS and CDR2 SASEGT. The CDR3 region is CASRPPSTDTQYF. CDR3 nucleotide sequence: TGTGCCAGCAGGCCGCCGTCCACAGATACGCAGTATTTT.

The rearrangement uses TRBV20-1 and TRBJ2-1, with 7 nucleotides matching TRBD1. The germline CDR1 and CDR2 sequences are DFQATT and SNEGSKA (reference sequence). After removal of 6 bases from V and 6 bases from J, the junction contained 8 bases not matched to a gene. The CDR3 consists of 13 residues. The CDR3, as DNA: TGCAGTGCACCCGACAGGGCTCCCAATGAGCAGTTCTTC. It is translated as CSAPDRAPNEQFF.

V gene TRBV20-1 combines with J gene TRBJ2-3; no clear D gene. Germline lookup yields CDR1 DFQATT and CDR2 SNEGSKA (reference sequence). The V gene lost 6 bases and the J gene lost 1 base, with 14 bases spanning the gap. The CDR3 is 14 residues long. This chain's CDR3 is CSAGEVVGTDTQYF. As DNA, the CDR3 is TGCAGTGCGGGCGAGGTTGTTGGCACAGATACGCAGTATTTT.

The chain combines TRBV13 with TRBJ2-3; TRBD2 agrees at 12 bases. CDR1 and CDR2 from the germline V gene are PRHDT and FYEKMQ (reference sequence). The CDR3 contains 19 residues. With 2 bases clipped from V and 4 bases from J, the junction kept 13 bases outside the gene matches. In nucleotides, the CDR3 is TGTGCCAGCAGCTTAAGGTCATCCGGACTAGCGGGGAGCTCAGATACGCAGTATTTT. It encodes CASSLRSSGLAGSSDTQYF.

This clonotype was counted once. V is TRBV12-3 or TRBV12-4 and J is TRBJ1-1; 7 nucleotides agree with TRBD1. The CDR3 loop spans 15 amino acids. The V segment lost 8 bases and the J segment 0 bases; nucleotides outside the gene matches: 9. CDR3 nucleotide sequence: TGTGCCAGCCTGAACAGGGGACGCATGAACACTGAAGCTTTCTTT. Amino acid sequence: CASLNRGRMNTEAFF.

The chain carries TRBV4-1 and TRBJ1-1; 10 nucleotides match TRBD1. This CDR3 comprises 15 residues. CDR1 MGHRA and CDR2 YSYEKL come from the germline V gene. After removal of 0 bases from V and 5 bases from J, the junction contained 3 bases not matched to a gene. CDR3 loop: CASSQEVDRGTEAFF. CDR3 bases: TGCGCCAGCAGCCAAGAAGTGGACAGGGGGACTGAAGCTTTCTTT.

This chain uses TRBV12-3 or TRBV12-4 with TRBJ1-2; D not resolved. Trimming stripped 4 bases from V and 1 base from J, with 7 bases between. CDR3 length: 13 residues. CDR3 sequence: CASSWHLNYGYTF. CDR3 coding DNA: TGTGCCAGCAGTTGGCACCTTAACTATGGCTACACCTTC.

The chain recombines TRBV25-1 with TRBJ2-5, with a weak D call TRBD2 (6 bases). The V gene's germline CDR1 is MGHDK and CDR2 SYGVNS. V was shortened by 4 bases and J by 2 bases, with 11 bases between the two germline ends. The CDR3 covers 14 residues. CDR3 DNA sequence: TGTGCCAGCAGTGCTGGCGGGACTCAAGAGACCCAGTACTTC. Its protein is CASSAGGTQETQYF.

J is TRBJ2-1 and V is TRBV5-1; TRBD1 aligns across 10 bases. Germline CDR1 is SGHRS and CDR2 is YFSETQ. The CDR3 runs 15 residues. Trimming cost V 2 bases and J 6 bases; bases outside gene matches: 5. The CDR3 region has the DNA TGCGCCAGCAGCTTCGGACAGGGGGGCTTCAATGAGCAGTTCTTC. It is translated as CASSFGQGGFNEQFF.

This chain joins TRBV5-1 and TRBJ2-1, with a possible D match to TRBD1 (6 bases). V lost 5 bases, J lost 4 bases, and 16 bases lay in between. Germline CDR1 is SGHRS and CDR2 is YFSETQ. The CDR3 covers 15 residues. CDR3 loop: CASRRDTEGYNEQFF. The CDR3 DNA reads as TGCGCCAGCAGGAGGGACACCGAAGGTTACAATGAGCAGTTCTTC.

This clonotype was seen only once. The chain has TRBV6-6 and TRBJ2-7; possibly TRBD1 for D (5 bases). Deletions cut 2 bases from V and 2 bases from J, with 13 bases between. Germline CDR1 MNHNY, CDR2 SVGAGI (reference sequence). The CDR3 covers 15 residues. The CDR3 here is CASSYPEQVAYEQYF. CDR3 DNA: TGTGCCAGCAGTTACCCCGAACAGGTAGCCTACGAGCAGTACTTC.

The chain couples TRBV30 to TRBJ2-7; D uncertain. Trimming removed 0 bases at V and 7 bases at J, with 19 bases between. The length of the CDR3 is 15 residues. The germline CDR1 and CDR2 sequences are GTSNPN and SVGIG (reference sequence). CDR3 residues: CAWSVPLVAPREQYF. The DNA of the CDR3 is TGTGCCTGGAGTGTACCCCTGGTAGCCCCGCGGGAGCAGTACTTC.